This entry describes one T cell receptor (beta chain). The record originates from a study of blood T cell repertoires in COVID-19. Across the study: Collection of acute and convalescent COVID-19 samples took place in the United States, Italy and Spain. PBMCs, B-cell-depleted T cells, or T cells provided the cDNA or gDNA that made up the material.

In the original analysis: Nucleated cell counts were estimated from reference gene primer amplification. Sequencing was performed with immunoSEQ multiplex PCR; in TCRdb, only in-frame clones are kept and a portion is missing. The DNA gave D and trimming, while V, J and clone size come from that table. The table includes about 280,000 clones, 88% detected once. The CDR3 is 16 residues long. Germline values: CDR1 LNHNV, CDR2 YYDKDF (reference sequence). Trimming left V 3 bases short and J 4 bases short, with 19 bases between. Patients from Seattle were sampled longitudinally, starting during active infection.

The receptor was isolated from a woman aged 25-40 years with COVID-19, enrolled during active disease. Sequences were obtained from peripheral blood. V and J are TRBV15 and TRBJ2-7, with D perhaps matching TRBD2 (6 bases). DNA for the CDR3: TGTGCCACCAGCAGGGTATCCGGGACTCGGAGTTACGAGCAGTACTTC. Encoded protein: CATSRVSGTRSYEQYF.